This T cell receptor beta chain was captured by sequencing in a study of blood T cell repertoires in COVID-19. How the authors handled the data: Researchers report that nucleated cell counts were estimated from reference gene primer amplification. Assay used: immunoSEQ multiplex PCR; TCRdb lists only in-frame clones, some missing. That table is the source of V, J and clone size, and D and trimming were worked out from the DNA. The data hold 150,000 to 200,000 clones, with roughly 88% observed a single time. Trimming stripped 1 base from V and 6 bases from J, with 13 bases between. The germline V gene has CDR1 SGDLS and CDR2 YYNGEE. This CDR3 comprises 14 residues.

Sequencing used peripheral blood. This clonotype originated in a man aged 18-30 years with acute or convalescent COVID-19. J is TRBJ1-2 and V is TRBV9; D call uncertain. As DNA, the CDR3 is TGTGCCAGCAGCGTACAAAAATTTGCGGATGGCTACACCTTC. As protein: CASSVQKFADGYTF.